The sequence of this TCR beta chain was determined in a study of OX40 agonist ivuxolimab in advanced cancers. Study-level results: Clonal expansion in partial responders at 0.1-3.0 mg/kg ranked among the lowest.

This table comes from immunoSEQ multiplex PCR, and its TCRdb copy is limited to in-frame clones, with some not included. Found here are 98,000 or so clones, 89% of them singletons; the top ten hold 0.33%. The germline V gene has CDR1 SGHNT and CDR2 YYREEE (reference sequence). CDR3 length: 15 amino acids. V lost 4 bases to trimming and J lost 3 bases; unmatched junction nucleotides: 9. Worth noting for this clone: As yet, its antigen is unknown.

The source of this sequence is an adult with an advanced solid tumor such as melanoma, head and neck, liver or kidney cancer. The chain combines TRBV5-4 with TRBJ1-1; 7 bases are shared with TRBD1. Sequenced here: CD4+ or CD8+ T cells sorted from blood, sampled in a trial of the OX40 agonist ivuxolimab. The CDR3 bases are TGTGCCAGCAGCCTACACCTTACAGGGGACACTGAAGCTTTCTTT. This translates into CASSLHLTGDTEAFF. Using reference TRBV5-4 and TRBJ1-1 for the parts outside the CDR3, the full variable domain is ETGVTQSPTHLIKTRGQQVTLRCSSQSGHNTVSWYQQALGQGPQFIFQYYREEENGRGNFPPRFSGLQFPNYSSELNVNALELDDSALYLCASSLHLTGDTEAFFGQGTRLTVV.